A single sample gave rise to the 15 T cell receptor beta chains below, sequenced in a study of T-cell memory formation after mild COVID-19. Using its own MiXCR run on the 5' RACE reads, TCRdb lists one record per CDR3 protein. The data show hundreds of thousands of distinct CDR3 sequences, approximately 24% seen once. The sequenced sample consisted of PBMCs or a T cell subset sorted from them (not recorded which). All receptors come from an adult woman who had mild COVID-19 (a few samples of this study predate the infection). Cell type and time point are not known.

The genes are TRBV24-1 and TRBJ1-5, with 7 bases aligning to TRBD1. Unmatched junction bases numbered 12, after V lost 4 bases and J lost 7 bases. The CDR3 is 16 amino acids. CDR1 and CDR2 (germline): KGHDR, SFDVKD. The CDR3 region is CATSDSGQRPGQPQHF. CDR3 DNA: TGTGCCACCAGTGACTCGGGACAGCGACCCGGGCAGCCCCAGCATTTT.

This clonotype was detected only a few times. The chain links TRBV4-1 to TRBJ2-2; weak D call: TRBD1 (6 bases). The CDR3 is made up of 15 amino acids. V shed 0 bases and J shed 6 bases, with 11 bases lying between them. Per germline, CDR1 MGHRA and CDR2 YSYEKL. CDR3: CASSQDRGGAGELFF. CDR3 sequence (DNA): TGCGCCAGCAGCCAAGATCGAGGGGGAGCCGGGGAGCTGTTTTTT.

This clonotype turned up a few times. The V and J genes are TRBV12-3 or TRBV12-4 and TRBJ1-6; the D gene is possibly TRBD1 (6 bases). The CDR3 is 14 amino acids. The V gene lost 4 bases and the J gene lost 9 bases, with 13 bases spanning the gap. The CDR3: CASSSRGQLSPLHF. In DNA, the CDR3 is TGTGCCAGCAGTTCCAGGGGTCAGCTTTCACCCCTCCACTTT.

The V call is TRBV20-1, the J call TRBJ2-1, with unresolved D. The CDR3 contains 13 residues. V lost 5 bases and J 9 bases, leaving 17 bases between the germline ends. Germline V gene lookup returns CDR1 DFQATT and CDR2 SNEGSKA (reference sequence). CDR3 in amino acids: CSAPLGVGREQFF. CDR3 nucleotide sequence: TGCAGTGCTCCCCTAGGAGTGGGCCGTGAGCAGTTCTTC.

This clonotype was picked up a small number of times. The genes are TRBV9 and TRBJ2-3, with 7 bases lining up with TRBD2. The junction had 9 bases not matched to a gene; V was cut back by 0 bases and J by 2 bases. CDR3 length: 17 residues. Germline CDR1 SGDLS, CDR2 YYNGEE. CDR3 residues: CASSVGGGSSITDTQYF. The CDR3 DNA sequence: TGTGCCAGCAGCGTAGGCGGGGGTAGCTCCATCACAGATACGCAGTATTTT.

The J gene is TRBJ2-1, the V gene TRBV6-1, with D perhaps TRBD1 (5 bases). V was cut by 0 bases and J by 4 bases, with 10 bases left in between. The CDR3 is made up of 15 amino acids. Germline loops: CDR1 MNHNS, CDR2 SASEGT. As DNA, the CDR3 is TGTGCCAGCAGTGAAGCGGGGCAGTCGTACAATGAGCAGTTCTTC. Protein sequence: CASSEAGQSYNEQFF.

Ten or more counts support this clonotype. This chain joins TRBV20-1 and TRBJ1-3, with D maybe TRBD1 (6 bases). Trimming removed 6 bases at V and 0 bases at J, with 18 bases between. The CDR3 spans 16 residues. CDR1 and CDR2 from the germline V gene are DFQATT and SNEGSKA (reference sequence). The CDR3 DNA reads as TGCAGTGCGACCCCTTCACAGGGACTCTCTGGAAACACCATATATTTT. This encodes CSATPSQGLSGNTIYF.

This clonotype was counted a few times. The rearrangement joins TRBV9 to TRBJ1-6; TRBD1 matches 10 bases. Germline V gene sequence: CDR1 SGDLS, CDR2 YYNGEE. Losses at the gene ends were 4 bases for V and 5 bases for J; bases not matched to a gene: 6. The CDR3 extends over 16 amino acids. For the CDR3, the DNA is TGTGCCAGCAGCATGAGACAGGGGGCTGATAATTCACCCCTCCACTTT. Translated: CASSMRQGADNSPLHF.

This chain links TRBV7-9 with TRBJ1-1; 7 bases match TRBD1. V was clipped by 2 bases and J by 5 bases; unmatched bases: 5. The CDR3 loop spans 14 amino acids. Germline V lookup: CDR1 SEHNR, CDR2 FQNEAQ (reference sequence). The DNA for the CDR3 is TGTGCCAGCAGCTTAAACAAGGGGGCTACTGAAGCTTTCTTT. It specifies CASSLNKGATEAFF.

In its sample, this clonotype was seen a few times. The V gene is TRBV27, the J gene TRBJ1-5; D gene uncertain. Trimming cost V 3 bases and J 3 bases, with 9 bases left between them. Germline values: CDR1 MNHEY, CDR2 SMNVEV (reference sequence). The CDR3 is 14 amino acids. The CDR3 DNA reads TGTGCCAGCAGTTTCCTGGGCTACAATCAGCCCCAGCATTTT. This gives the protein CASSFLGYNQPQHF.

This clonotype was seen more than once but under ten times. The CDR3: CASMLAGGNEQFF. The CDR3 DNA reads TGTGCCAGTATGCTAGCGGGGGGCAATGAGCAGTTCTTC. The chain recombines TRBV19 with TRBJ2-1; 11 nucleotides match TRBD2. After removal of 7 bases from V and 6 bases from J, the junction contained 2 bases not matched to a gene. This CDR3 contains 13 residues. CDR1 is LNHDA, CDR2 SQIVND, per germline (reference sequence).

The chain combines TRBV30 with TRBJ1-1; D possibly corresponds to TRBD1 (5 bases). Trimming cost V 8 bases and J 6 bases, with 13 bases left between them. The germline CDR1 and CDR2 sequences are GTSNPN and SVGIG (reference sequence). CDR3 length: 11 amino acids. CDR3 coding DNA: TGTGCCGGTATCAGGGCGTCTGAAGCTTTCTTT. This sequence encodes CAGIRASEAFF.

V and J are TRBV5-1 and TRBJ2-7; D is perhaps TRBD1 or TRBD2 (5 bases each). This CDR3 contains 16 residues. V gave up 4 bases and J gave up 0 bases, with 17 bases separating them. In germline, CDR1 is SGHRS, CDR2 YFSETQ. The CDR3, as DNA: TGCGCCAGCAGCATCTACCCGGGGCATAGCTCCTACGAGCAGTACTTC. Protein: CASSIYPGHSSYEQYF.

The CDR3 DNA reads as TGCGCCAGCAGCCCGCACCGACGAGAGAATACCTACGAGCAGTACTTC. Translated, it gives CASSPHRRENTYEQYF. This chain uses TRBV4-1 with TRBJ2-7; D remains ambiguous. Trimming pared 4 bases from V and 2 bases from J, leaving 18 bases between. The CDR3 length is 16 residues. Germline V CDR1 and CDR2: MGHRA, YSYEKL.

This chain uses TRBV5-8 with TRBJ2-3; D may match TRBD1 or TRBD2 (5 bases each). Germline V gene sequence: CDR1 SGHTS, CDR2 YDEGEE. CDR3 length equals 16 residues. V was trimmed by 4 bases and J by 2 bases, leaving 17 bases between them. The CDR3 loop is CASSPLGLGTTDTQYF. DNA for the CDR3: TGTGCCAGCAGCCCGTTAGGGCTTGGGACCACAGATACGCAGTATTTT. The complete variable domain, with remaining parts taken from reference TRBV5-8 and TRBJ2-3, reads EAGVTQSPTHLIKTRGQQATLRCSPISGHTSVYWYQQALGLGLQFLLWYDEGEERNRGNFPPRFSGRQFPNYSSELNVNALELEDSALYLCASSPLGLGTTDTQYFGPGTRLTVL.